The present T cell receptor beta chain was sequenced within a study of neoadjuvant nivolumab and ipilimumab in lung cancer. Study results and limitations: TCR clonality did not significantly correlate with pathologic tumor regression. Higher pretherapy blood TCR richness went with higher resected-tumor richness. Resected tumors had greater TCR richness and clonality than uninvolved lung.

Using immunoSEQ multiplex PCR, the repertoire was profiled, and TCRdb retains in-frame clones only, with some absent. The sample carries 25,000 to 30,000 clones, about 78% recorded once. V lost 0 bases, J lost 4 bases, and 6 bases stayed unmatched. The CDR3 has 15 residues. In germline, CDR1 is SGHNT, CDR2 YYREEE (reference sequence). This clone appeared once. Its antigen is still unknown. The sample here was tumor tissue, taken after neoadjuvant nivolumab, alone or with ipilimumab, at or shortly before surgery. The chain carries TRBV5-4 and TRBJ1-2; TRBD1 matches at 7 bases. This clonotype was obtained from an adult with non-small cell lung cancer. The CDR3 coding sequence is TGTGCCAGCAGCTTGGGGGGACAGTTAGTCTATGGCTACACCTTC. Translated, it gives CASSLGGQLVYGYTF. The full variable domain, with the rest looked up from reference TRBV5-4 and TRBJ1-2, is ETGVTQSPTHLIKTRGQQVTLRCSSQSGHNTVSWYQQALGQGPQFIFQYYREEENGRGNFPPRFSGLQFPNYSSELNVNALELDDSALYLCASSLGGQLVYGYTFGSGTRLTVV.